The clone carrying this T cell receptor beta chain was picked up many times. TCRdb analysed the 5' RACE reads with MiXCR anew, one entry per CDR3 protein. Among approximately 190,000 distinct CDR3 sequences listed, 15% to 20% were seen once. These data come from a study of identical twins. CDR3 length: 16 amino acids. V lost 6 bases and J lost 0, with 20 bases in between. Germline V gene sequence: CDR1 DFQATT, CDR2 SNEGSKA (reference sequence). The same data also contributed to another study, on T cells expressing NK-cell markers.

This TCR came from a woman aged 18 to 35 in good health. The sample taken for sequencing was CD8+ T cells sorted from blood. The V call is TRBV20-1, the J call TRBJ1-1; no clear D. For the CDR3, the DNA is TGCAGTGCACCACACCGACCGCAACTTATGAACACTGAAGCTTTCTTT. Amino acid sequence: CSAPHRPQLMNTEAFF.